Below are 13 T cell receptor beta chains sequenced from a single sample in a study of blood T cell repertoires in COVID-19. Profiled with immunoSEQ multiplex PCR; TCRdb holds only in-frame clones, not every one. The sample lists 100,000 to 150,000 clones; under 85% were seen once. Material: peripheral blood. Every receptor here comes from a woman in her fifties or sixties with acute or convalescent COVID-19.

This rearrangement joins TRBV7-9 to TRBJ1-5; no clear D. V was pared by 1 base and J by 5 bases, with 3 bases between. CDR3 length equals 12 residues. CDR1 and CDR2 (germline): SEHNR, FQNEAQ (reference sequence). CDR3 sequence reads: CASSLGDQPQHF. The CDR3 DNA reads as TGTGCCAGCAGCTTAGGCGATCAGCCCCAGCATTTT.

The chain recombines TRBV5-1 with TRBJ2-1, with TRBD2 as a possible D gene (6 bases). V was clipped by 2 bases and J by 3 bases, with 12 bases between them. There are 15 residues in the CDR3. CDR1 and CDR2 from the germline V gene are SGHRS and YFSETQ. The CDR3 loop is CASSFRDLGYNEQFF. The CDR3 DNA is TGCGCCAGCAGCTTCCGGGACTTAGGCTACAATGAGCAGTTCTTC.

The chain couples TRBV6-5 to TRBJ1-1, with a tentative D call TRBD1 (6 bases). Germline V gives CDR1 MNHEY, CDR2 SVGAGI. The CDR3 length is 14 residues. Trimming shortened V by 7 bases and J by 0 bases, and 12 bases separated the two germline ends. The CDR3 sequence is CASKRHRVNTEAFF. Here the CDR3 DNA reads TGTGCCAGCAAGCGTCACAGGGTGAACACTGAAGCTTTCTTT.

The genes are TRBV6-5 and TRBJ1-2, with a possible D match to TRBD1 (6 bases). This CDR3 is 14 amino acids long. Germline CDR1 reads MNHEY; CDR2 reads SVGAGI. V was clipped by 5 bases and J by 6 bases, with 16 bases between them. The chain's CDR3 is CASSPGDTSDGYTF. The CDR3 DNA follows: TGTGCCAGCAGTCCCGGGGACACTTCAGATGGCTACACCTTC.

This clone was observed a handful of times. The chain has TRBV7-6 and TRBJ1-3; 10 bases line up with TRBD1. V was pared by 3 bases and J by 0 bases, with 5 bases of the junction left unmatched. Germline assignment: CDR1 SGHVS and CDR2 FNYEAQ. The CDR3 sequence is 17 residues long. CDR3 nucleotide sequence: TGTGCCAGCAGCTTGGGACAGGGGCCACACTCTGGAAACACCATATATTTT. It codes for CASSLGQGPHSGNTIYF.

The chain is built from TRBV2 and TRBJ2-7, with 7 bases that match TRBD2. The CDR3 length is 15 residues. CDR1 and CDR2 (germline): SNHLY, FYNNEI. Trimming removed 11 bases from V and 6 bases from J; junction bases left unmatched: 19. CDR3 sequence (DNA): TGTGCCGGGAGCGGACTAGGAGCCGCCGGAGGCGAGCAGTACGTC. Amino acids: CAGSGLGAAGGEQYV.

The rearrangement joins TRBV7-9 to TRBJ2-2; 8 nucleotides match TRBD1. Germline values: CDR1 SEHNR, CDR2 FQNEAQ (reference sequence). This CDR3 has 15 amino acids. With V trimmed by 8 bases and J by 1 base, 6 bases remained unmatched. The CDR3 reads CASLGGQGNTGELFF. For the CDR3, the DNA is TGTGCCAGCTTGGGAGGACAGGGGAACACCGGGGAGCTGTTTTTT.

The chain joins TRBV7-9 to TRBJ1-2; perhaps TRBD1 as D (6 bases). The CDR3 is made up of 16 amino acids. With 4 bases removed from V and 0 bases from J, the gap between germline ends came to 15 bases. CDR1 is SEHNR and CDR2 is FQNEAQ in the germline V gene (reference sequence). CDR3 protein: CASSSGQTITNYGYTF. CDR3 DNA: TGTGCCAGCAGCTCCGGACAGACTATAACTAACTATGGCTACACCTTC.

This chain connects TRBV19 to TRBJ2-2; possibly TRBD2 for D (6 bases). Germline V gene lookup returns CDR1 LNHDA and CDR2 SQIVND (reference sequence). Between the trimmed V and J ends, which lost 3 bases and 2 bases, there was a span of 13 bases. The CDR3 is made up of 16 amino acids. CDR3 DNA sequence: TGTGCCAGTAGTATCTCCCCCGGACTAAACACCGGGGAGCTGTTTTTT. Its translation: CASSISPGLNTGELFF.

For the CDR3, the DNA is TGTGCCAGCAGCCAAGGGAGGGTGGTCAGCTACTATGGCTACACCTTC. Its protein product is CASSQGRVVSYYGYTF. The chain recombines TRBV3-1 (or the pseudogene TRBV3-2) with TRBJ1-2; the D is unclear. Trimming removed 1 base at V and 3 bases at J, with 15 bases between. The CDR3 totals 16 residues. Germline CDR1 is LGHDT and CDR2 is YNNKEL (reference sequence).

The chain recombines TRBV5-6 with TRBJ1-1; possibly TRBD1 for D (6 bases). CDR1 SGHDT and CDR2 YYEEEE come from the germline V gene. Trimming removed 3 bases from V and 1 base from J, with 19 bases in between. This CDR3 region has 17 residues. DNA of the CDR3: TGTGCCAGCAGCTCTACAGGGAAAGAATTATGGAACACTGAAGCTTTCTTT. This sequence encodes CASSSTGKELWNTEAFF.

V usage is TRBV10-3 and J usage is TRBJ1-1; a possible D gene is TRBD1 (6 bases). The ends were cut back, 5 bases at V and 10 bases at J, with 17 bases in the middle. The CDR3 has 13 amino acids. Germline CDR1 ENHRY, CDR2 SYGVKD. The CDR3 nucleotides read TGTGCCATCAGTCCCGACACAGGGCTAAGAGCTTTCTTT. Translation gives CAISPDTGLRAFF.

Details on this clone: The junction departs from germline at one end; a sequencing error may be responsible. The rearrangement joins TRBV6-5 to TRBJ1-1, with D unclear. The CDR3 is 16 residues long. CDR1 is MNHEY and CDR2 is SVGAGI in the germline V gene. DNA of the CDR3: TGTGCCAGCAGTTACACGTTTAGGAGGATGAAAACTGAAGCTTTCTTT. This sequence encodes CASSYTFRRMKTEAFF.